This passage covers 18 T cell receptor beta chains from one sample sequenced in a study of blood T cell repertoires in COVID-19. The method was immunoSEQ multiplex PCR; TCRdb's version includes in-frame clones alone and lacks a portion of them. The sample lists 200,000 to 250,000 clones; about nine tenths were seen once. Sequences were obtained from peripheral blood. All receptors come from a woman under 40 with COVID-19, enrolled during active disease.

This chain connects TRBV7-2 to TRBJ2-2; possible D gene TRBD1, 5 bases. The CDR3 totals 16 residues. Germline V gene lookup returns CDR1 SGHTA and CDR2 FQGNSA. The ends were cut back, 1 base at V and 2 bases at J, with 11 bases in the middle. CDR3 sequence reads: CASSLVAGQNTGELFF. The CDR3 nucleotides are TGTGCCAGCAGCTTAGTCGCAGGACAAAACACCGGGGAGCTGTTTTTT.

The J gene is TRBJ2-1, the V gene TRBV19, with 7 bases that match TRBD1. The CDR3 consists of 14 residues. Losses at the gene ends were 5 bases for V and 5 bases for J; bases not matched to a gene: 6. Per the germline V gene, CDR1 is LNHDA and CDR2 is SQIVND (reference sequence). The CDR3 here is CASSWGQTNNEQFF. DNA for the CDR3: TGTGCCAGTAGTTGGGGACAGACTAACAATGAGCAGTTCTTC. The full variable domain, rest sourced from reference TRBV19 and TRBJ2-1, is DGGITQSPKYLFRKEGQNVTLSCEQNLNHDAMYWYRQDPGQGLRLIYYSQIVNDFQKGDIAEGYSVSREKKESFPLTVTSAQKNPTAFYLCASSWGQTNNEQFFGPGTRLTVL.

The chain carries TRBV24-1 and TRBJ2-5; TRBD2 matches at 9 bases. The CDR3 is 17 residues long. Looked up from germline, CDR1 is KGHDR and CDR2 is SFDVKD. J lost 2 bases, V lost 0 bases, and 6 bases had no gene match. CDR3 loop: CATSDLQTSGLQETQYF. DNA of the CDR3: TGTGCCACCAGTGATTTGCAGACTAGCGGATTACAAGAGACCCAGTACTTC.

The chain's CDR3 is CASSSPMGGSYNEQFF. In nucleotides, the CDR3 is TGTGCCAGCAGCTCCCCTATGGGGGGCTCCTACAATGAGCAGTTCTTC. The chain uses TRBV7-2 and TRBJ2-1; possibly TRBD2 for D (6 bases). V lost 4 bases and J lost 0, with 13 bases in between. The length of the CDR3 is 16 residues. Germline CDR1 is SGHTA and CDR2 is FQGNSA. Full variable domain (remainder filled in from reference TRBV7-2 and TRBJ2-1): GAGVSQSPSNKVTEKGKDVELRCDPISGHTALYWYRQSLGQGLEFLIYFQGNSAPDKSGLPSDRFSAERTGGSVSTLTIQRTQQEDSAVYLCASSSPMGGSYNEQFFGPGTRLTVL.

The J gene is TRBJ1-5, the V gene TRBV29-1, with 10 nucleotides matching TRBD1. Per the germline V gene, CDR1 is SQVTM and CDR2 is ANQGSEA. Trimming cost V 6 bases and J 4 bases; bases outside gene matches: 3. This CDR3 region has 13 residues. The DNA for the CDR3 is TGCAGCGTCAGACAGGGGGCAAATCAGCCCCAGCATTTT. Translating gives CSVRQGANQPQHF.

This clone was seen a single time. V is TRBV6-5 and J is TRBJ1-6; D ambiguous. The V end lost 7 bases, the J end lost 5 bases, and 12 bases lay between the germline ends. In germline, CDR1 is MNHEY, CDR2 SVGAGI. CDR3 length: 14 amino acids. CDR3 sequence: CASTLSRDNSPLHF. DNA of the CDR3: TGTGCCAGCACCCTAAGCCGGGATAATTCACCCCTCCACTTT.

CDR3 region: CASRDTGGNTGELFF. Written as DNA, the CDR3 is TGCGCCAGCAGAGACACAGGGGGGAACACCGGGGAGCTGTTTTTT. This sequence joins TRBV10-2 and TRBJ2-2; 8 bases are shared with TRBD1. The V and J ends lost 6 bases and 1 base, in that order; junction bases with no gene match: 4. CDR3 length: 15 residues. The germline CDR1 and CDR2 sequences are WSHSY and SAAADI.

This clone turned up a few times. The chain joins TRBV19 to TRBJ2-1; TRBD2 agrees at 12 bases. CDR3 length: 15 residues. CDR1 and CDR2 from the germline V gene are LNHDA and SQIVND (reference sequence). V was pared by 8 bases and J by 0 bases, with 2 bases of the junction left unmatched. This CDR3 reads CASSTSGSSYNEQFF. CDR3 sequence (DNA): TGTGCCAGTTCGACTAGCGGGAGCTCCTACAATGAGCAGTTCTTC. Together with reference TRBV19 and TRBJ2-1, the CDR3 gives the full variable domain: DGGITQSPKYLFRKEGQNVTLSCEQNLNHDAMYWYRQDPGQGLRLIYYSQIVNDFQKGDIAEGYSVSREKKESFPLTVTSAQKNPTAFYLCASSTSGSSYNEQFFGPGTRLTVL.

V usage is TRBV28 and J usage is TRBJ1-1; the match to TRBD1 covers 8 bases. The CDR3 extends over 16 amino acids. Germline values: CDR1 MDHEN, CDR2 SYDVKM. Trimming removed 3 bases from V and 4 bases from J; junction bases left unmatched: 10. The CDR3 sequence: CASSFNPRQGTTEAFF. CDR3 coding DNA: TGTGCCAGCAGTTTTAACCCCAGACAGGGGACCACTGAAGCTTTCTTT.

This clone was observed once. The chain is built from TRBV4-3 and TRBJ1-3; no clear D gene. The germline CDR1 and CDR2 sequences are LGHNA and YSLEER. The CDR3 is made up of 17 amino acids. The V end lost 2 bases, the J end lost 0 bases, and 14 bases lay between the germline ends. CDR3 coding DNA: TGCGCCAGCAGCCAATCGACACTCAACCCCTCTGGAAACACCATATATTTT. Protein product: CASSQSTLNPSGNTIYF.

The V call is TRBV4-1, the J call TRBJ2-5; 7 bases map to TRBD2. The germline gives CDR1 MGHRA, CDR2 YSYEKL. The junction had 6 bases not matched to a gene; V was cut back by 4 bases and J by 7 bases. CDR3 length: 13 amino acids. In DNA, the CDR3 is TGCGCCAGCAGCCGTAGCGGGCCAGGGACCCAGTACTTC. Translated, it gives CASSRSGPGTQYF.

The V gene is TRBV25-1, the J gene TRBJ2-5, with unresolved D. CDR3 length equals 14 residues. V shed 6 bases and J shed 1 base, with 12 bases lying between them. Germline values: CDR1 MGHDK, CDR2 SYGVNS. DNA of the CDR3: TGTGCCAGCAGGGCTGCCGCTGTCCAAGAGACCCAGTACTTC. It codes for CASRAAAVQETQYF.

CDR3 DNA: TGTGCCAGCAGCCCCCTACCGACTAGCGGGGGCTACAATGAGCAGTTCTTC. Its translation is CASSPLPTSGGYNEQFF. This rearrangement joins TRBV4-2 to TRBJ2-1; 12 bases align to TRBD2. Germline V gives CDR1 LGHNA, CDR2 YNFKEQ. The CDR3 spans 17 residues. Germline trimming cut 4 bases from V and 3 bases from J; bases unmatched to any gene: 7.

The genes are TRBV5-1 and TRBJ2-7, with 9 positions matching TRBD2. The V gene end was trimmed by 3 bases and the J gene end by 1 base; junction bases not matched to a gene: 8. There are 16 residues in the CDR3. The germline V gene has CDR1 SGHRS and CDR2 YFSETQ. The CDR3 DNA sequence: TGCGCCAGCAGCTCCCTGGCGGGGGGGAAGTCCTACGAGCAGTACTTC. Translation gives CASSSLAGGKSYEQYF.

This chain joins TRBV7-8 and TRBJ2-7; 8 bases agree with TRBD1. CDR3 size: 14 residues. CDR1 and CDR2 (germline): SGHVS, FQNEAQ. The junction had 4 bases not matched to a gene; V was cut back by 3 bases and J by 3 bases. CDR3 nucleotides: TGTGCCAGCAGCTTCCCAGGGGGCTACTACGAGCAGTACTTC. Translation: CASSFPGGYYEQYF.

The V gene is TRBV6-5, the J gene TRBJ1-3, with no clear D. Per the germline V gene, CDR1 is MNHEY and CDR2 is SVGAGI. Trimming shortened V by 2 bases and J by 2 bases, and 7 bases separated the two germline ends. CDR3 size: 14 residues. CDR3 loop: CASSYVYPGNTIYF. The CDR3 DNA reads TGTGCCAGCAGTTACGTGTATCCTGGAAACACCATATATTTT.

The genes are TRBV6-1 and TRBJ2-7, with D possibly matching TRBD2 (5 bases). V was trimmed by 2 bases and J by 1 base, leaving 12 bases between them. Germline V gives CDR1 MNHNS, CDR2 SASEGT. This CDR3 is 15 amino acids long. CDR3 residues: CASSEYWTGSYEQYF. In nucleotides, the CDR3 is TGTGCCAGCAGTGAATATTGGACTGGATCCTACGAGCAGTACTTC.

The V and J genes are TRBV11-2 and TRBJ1-2, with D perhaps matching TRBD1 (5 bases). Trimming shortened V by 5 bases and J by 6 bases, and 13 bases separated the two germline ends. This CDR3 has 13 residues. Germline lookup yields CDR1 SGHAT and CDR2 FQNNGV. The CDR3 sequence is CASSPRVGHGYTF. CDR3 sequence (DNA): TGTGCCAGCAGCCCACGTGTGGGGCATGGCTACACCTTC.